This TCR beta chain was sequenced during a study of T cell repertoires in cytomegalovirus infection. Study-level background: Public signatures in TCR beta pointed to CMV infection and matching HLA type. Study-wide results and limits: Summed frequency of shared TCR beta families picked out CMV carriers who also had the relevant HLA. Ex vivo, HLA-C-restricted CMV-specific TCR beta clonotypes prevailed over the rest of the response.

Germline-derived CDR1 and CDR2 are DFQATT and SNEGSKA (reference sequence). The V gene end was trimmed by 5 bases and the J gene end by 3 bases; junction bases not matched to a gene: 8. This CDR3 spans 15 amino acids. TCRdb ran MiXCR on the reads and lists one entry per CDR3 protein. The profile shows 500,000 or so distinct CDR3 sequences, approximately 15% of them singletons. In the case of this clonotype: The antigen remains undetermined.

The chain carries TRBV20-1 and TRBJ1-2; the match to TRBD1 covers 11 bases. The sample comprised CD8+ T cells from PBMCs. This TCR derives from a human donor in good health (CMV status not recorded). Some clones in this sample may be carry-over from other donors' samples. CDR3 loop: CSADIGQGAYYGYTF. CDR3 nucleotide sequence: TGCAGTGCTGACATCGGACAGGGGGCGTACTATGGCTACACCTTC.